The rows below give T cell receptor beta chains drawn from one sample of a study of identical twins. TCRdb called the 5' RACE reads again in MiXCR, with one record for every CDR3 protein. The profile covers about 490,000 distinct CDR3 sequences, with 12% to 15% appearing a single time and 0.44% taken by the ten largest. These same records also appear under a second study, on yellow fever vaccine responses in identical twins.

The sample was CD4+ T cells sorted from blood. These receptors came from a woman between 18 and 29 years old in good health. Both conserved end residues are part of each CDR3. D genes are given only for firm matches. For some rows the clone size is stated as once, few or many, or as a class when expanded; others skip it.

d_call: -; clone_size: -; v_call: TRBV5-1; j_call: TRBJ2-1; cdr3_nt: TGCGCCAGCAGCTTGCAACAGACCTACAATGAGCAGTTCTTC; cdr3_aa: CASSLQQTYNEQFF
d_call: TRBD1; clone_size: few; v_call: TRBV11-2; j_call: TRBJ2-3; cdr3_nt: TGTGCCAGCAGCCCCGGGACAGGGGCCAATACGCAGTATTTT; cdr3_aa: CASSPGTGANTQYF
d_call: -; clone_size: few; v_call: TRBV7-6; j_call: TRBJ2-2; cdr3_nt: TGTGCCAGCAGCTTAGGCGGGCTCCAGCCTAACACCGGGGAGCTGTTTTTT; cdr3_aa: CASSLGGLQPNTGELFF
d_call: -; clone_size: once; v_call: TRBV20-1; j_call: TRBJ2-2; cdr3_nt: TGCAGTGCTAGATTTTCCGGTACGAACACCGGGGAGCTGTTTTTT; cdr3_aa: CSARFSGTNTGELFF
d_call: TRBD1; clone_size: few; v_call: TRBV6-2/TRBV6-3; j_call: TRBJ1-5; cdr3_nt: TGTGCCGCTGGGACAGGGTTTTCCAATCAGCCCCAGCATTTT; cdr3_aa: CAAGTGFSNQPQHF
d_call: -; clone_size: few; v_call: TRBV20-1; j_call: TRBJ1-4; cdr3_nt: TGCAGTGCTAGAGATATTAGTCTCAGGGCCAAAAATGAAAAACTGTTTTTT; cdr3_aa: CSARDISLRAKNEKLFF
d_call: -; clone_size: few; v_call: TRBV10-3; j_call: TRBJ2-2; cdr3_nt: TGTGCCATCAGCCTCGGTCAGACCACCGGGGAGCTGTTTTTT; cdr3_aa: CAISLGQTTGELFF
d_call: -; clone_size: few; v_call: TRBV6-6; j_call: TRBJ2-1; cdr3_nt: TGTGCCAGCAGTACGAAGGGCAATGAGCAGTTCTTC; cdr3_aa: CASSTKGNEQFF
d_call: TRBD2; clone_size: -; v_call: TRBV18; j_call: TRBJ2-3; cdr3_nt: TGTGCCAGCTCACCCCAAAATACCGGGGGGGCCAAGGATACGCAGTATTTT; cdr3_aa: CASSPQNTGGAKDTQYF
d_call: -; clone_size: -; v_call: TRBV4-1; j_call: TRBJ1-5; cdr3_nt: TGTGCCAGCAGCCAAGATGAGCAGAGCAATCAGCCCCAGCATTTT; cdr3_aa: CASSQDEQSNQPQHF
d_call: -; clone_size: -; v_call: TRBV7-9; j_call: TRBJ1-2; cdr3_nt: TGTGCCAGCAGCTTAGTATTTGGGGGGCGATCGTTGGGCTACACCTTC; cdr3_aa: CASSLVFGGRSLGYTF
d_call: -; clone_size: few; v_call: TRBV20-1; j_call: TRBJ2-5; cdr3_nt: TGCAGTGCTCGAGGGACTTTCAGGAATGGTTACGAGACCCAGTACTTC; cdr3_aa: CSARGTFRNGYETQYF
d_call: -; clone_size: -; v_call: TRBV20-1; j_call: TRBJ1-5; cdr3_nt: TGCAGTGCCCGAGCAAACCGGGACTCAATAAGCAATCAGCCCCAGCATTTT; cdr3_aa: CSARANRDSISNQPQHF
d_call: TRBD2; clone_size: -; v_call: TRBV6-5; j_call: TRBJ2-3; cdr3_nt: TGTGCCAGCAGTTACTCGATGGGTAGCGGGGGCCCCACAGATACGCAGTATTTT; cdr3_aa: CASSYSMGSGGPTDTQYF
d_call: TRBD2; clone_size: -; v_call: TRBV6-2/TRBV6-3; j_call: TRBJ2-5; cdr3_nt: TGTGCCAGCAGTTACGCAGCGGGGGGGCGGGAGACCCAGTACTTC; cdr3_aa: CASSYAAGGRETQYF
d_call: -; clone_size: -; v_call: TRBV18; j_call: TRBJ2-5; cdr3_nt: TGTGCCAGCTCACCATCGACTAGTCGGGAGACCCAGTACTTC; cdr3_aa: CASSPSTSRETQYF
d_call: TRBD1; clone_size: -; v_call: TRBV20-1; j_call: TRBJ1-6; cdr3_nt: TGCAGTGCTAGGTCAGGGGGTATTAATTCACCCCTCCACTTT; cdr3_aa: CSARSGGINSPLHF
d_call: TRBD2; clone_size: once; v_call: TRBV19; j_call: TRBJ2-7; cdr3_nt: TGTGCCAGTAGTAGACAACTAGCGGGAGGCCCCTACGAGCAGTACTTC; cdr3_aa: CASSRQLAGGPYEQYF
d_call: -; clone_size: few; v_call: TRBV11-3; j_call: TRBJ2-2; cdr3_nt: TGTGCCAGCAGCTTAGCCCAGGGGCCGTTGAACACCGGGGAGCTGTTTTTT; cdr3_aa: CASSLAQGPLNTGELFF
d_call: -; clone_size: -; v_call: TRBV20-1; j_call: TRBJ1-2; cdr3_nt: TGCAGTGCCCCGGACTTGGTTGGCTACACCTTC; cdr3_aa: CSAPDLVGYTF
d_call: TRBD1; clone_size: few; v_call: TRBV28; j_call: TRBJ1-1; cdr3_nt: TGTGCCAGCAGCCCCGGACAGGCGACGACGAACACTGAAGCTTTCTTT; cdr3_aa: CASSPGQATTNTEAFF
d_call: -; clone_size: few; v_call: TRBV5-5; j_call: TRBJ1-6; cdr3_nt: TGTGCCAGCAGCGTTGATCTGTGGGCCCGGGATTCACCCCTCCACTTT; cdr3_aa: CASSVDLWARDSPLHF
d_call: TRBD1; clone_size: few; v_call: TRBV5-1; j_call: TRBJ1-2; cdr3_nt: TGCGCCAGCAGCGGGACAGGGGGAGATGGCTACACCTTC; cdr3_aa: CASSGTGGDGYTF
d_call: -; clone_size: -; v_call: TRBV12-3/TRBV12-4; j_call: TRBJ1-1; cdr3_nt: TGTGCCAGCAATACAGGGCGCGGGACTGAAGCTTTCTTT; cdr3_aa: CASNTGRGTEAFF
d_call: -; clone_size: few; v_call: TRBV7-9; j_call: TRBJ1-2; cdr3_nt: TGTGCCAGCAGCTTAGCCAGCAACTATGGCTACACCTTC; cdr3_aa: CASSLASNYGYTF
d_call: -; clone_size: -; v_call: TRBV19; j_call: TRBJ2-7; cdr3_nt: TGTGCCAGTAGTCCCGAGGGTTTTTTGTACGAGCAGTACTTC; cdr3_aa: CASSPEGFLYEQYF
d_call: -; clone_size: few; v_call: TRBV3-1; j_call: TRBJ1-1; cdr3_nt: TGTGCCAGCAGCCAAAATGGGGAAGCGGACACTGAAGCTTTCTTT; cdr3_aa: CASSQNGEADTEAFF
d_call: -; clone_size: -; v_call: TRBV20-1; j_call: TRBJ2-1; cdr3_nt: TGCAGTGCTAGAGTGCCTGGGTTCGTCAATGAGCAGTTCTTC; cdr3_aa: CSARVPGFVNEQFF
d_call: TRBD1; clone_size: -; v_call: TRBV6-1; j_call: TRBJ2-3; cdr3_nt: TGTGCCAGCAGTGAATGGGGACAGGCGAAGTATTTT; cdr3_aa: CASSEWGQAKYF
d_call: -; clone_size: -; v_call: TRBV10-3; j_call: TRBJ1-2; cdr3_nt: TGTGCCATCAGCGACTCCGGTGGCTACACCTTC; cdr3_aa: CAISDSGGYTF
d_call: TRBD2; clone_size: -; v_call: TRBV3-1; j_call: TRBJ2-3; cdr3_nt: TGTGCCAGCAGCCCAATAGCGGGGGACACAGATACGCAGTATTTT; cdr3_aa: CASSPIAGDTDTQYF
d_call: TRBD2; clone_size: many; v_call: TRBV29-1; j_call: TRBJ2-1; cdr3_nt: TGCAGCGTTGACTCCACACAGGGGCGTAGGACTAGCGGCCTCAATGAGCAGTTCTTC; cdr3_aa: CSVDSTQGRRTSGLNEQFF
d_call: -; clone_size: -; v_call: TRBV5-1; j_call: TRBJ2-3; cdr3_nt: TGCGCCAGCAGCCCCCTTGGGGGTCACGAAGATACGCAGTATTTT; cdr3_aa: CASSPLGGHEDTQYF
d_call: TRBD2; clone_size: -; v_call: TRBV5-1; j_call: TRBJ2-1; cdr3_nt: TGCGCCAGCAGCCCTAGCGGGGGCTCCTCACAGGAGCAGTTCTTC; cdr3_aa: CASSPSGGSSQEQFF
d_call: -; clone_size: many; v_call: TRBV12-3/TRBV12-4; j_call: TRBJ2-3; cdr3_nt: TGTGCCAGCAGTCCCCGCCTGGGAACAGATACGCAGTATTTT; cdr3_aa: CASSPRLGTDTQYF
d_call: -; clone_size: few; v_call: TRBV18; j_call: TRBJ2-4; cdr3_nt: TGTGCCAGCTCACCACCTACGACCGACATTCAGTACTTC; cdr3_aa: CASSPPTTDIQYF
d_call: TRBD1; clone_size: few; v_call: TRBV5-1; j_call: TRBJ1-2; cdr3_nt: TGCGCCAGCAGCTTGGCGGGACAGGGGAATGGCTACACCTTC; cdr3_aa: CASSLAGQGNGYTF
d_call: -; clone_size: few; v_call: TRBV27; j_call: TRBJ2-3; cdr3_nt: TGTGCCAGCAGTTTGTTTGGGGGGCGATGGACGGACTACACAGATACGCAGTATTTT; cdr3_aa: CASSLFGGRWTDYTDTQYF